This record covers a single T cell receptor (beta chain). Its antigen is currently unknown. This entry belongs to a study of beta chain features in type 1 diabetes. Staining for CD45RO/CCR7/CD25/CD127/CD95/CD27 allowed sorting of CD4+ naive, central memory, regulatory and stem cell-like memory cells. CDR3 length equals 12 residues. CDR1 is MNHEY and CDR2 is SMNVEV in the germline V gene (reference sequence). V lost 2 bases, J lost 2 bases, and 4 bases lay in between. Findings and limits, study-wide: Shortening of TCRB CDR3s, moderate but significant, appeared in all four CD4+ subsets of Type 1 diabetes patients. The naive, central memory and Treg TCRB repertoires showed an apparent similarity that was greater among patients than among healthy donors.

Sequenced material consisted of expressed TCRB transcripts (all of the isolated RNA was reverse transcribed). Profiling relied on immunoSEQ multiplex PCR, and the TCRdb table lists in-frame clones only, not all of them. The data show approximately 380,000 clones, with roughly 15% seen just once and approximately 0.019% held by the top ten. This TCR derives from a woman between 18 and 29 years old in good health. V usage is TRBV27 and J usage is TRBJ2-7; the D is unclear. The sequencing sample was made of naive CD4+ T cells from blood. For the CDR3, the DNA is TGTGCCAGCAGTTTAACGGCCTACGAGCAGTACTTC. Protein product: CASSLTAYEQYF.